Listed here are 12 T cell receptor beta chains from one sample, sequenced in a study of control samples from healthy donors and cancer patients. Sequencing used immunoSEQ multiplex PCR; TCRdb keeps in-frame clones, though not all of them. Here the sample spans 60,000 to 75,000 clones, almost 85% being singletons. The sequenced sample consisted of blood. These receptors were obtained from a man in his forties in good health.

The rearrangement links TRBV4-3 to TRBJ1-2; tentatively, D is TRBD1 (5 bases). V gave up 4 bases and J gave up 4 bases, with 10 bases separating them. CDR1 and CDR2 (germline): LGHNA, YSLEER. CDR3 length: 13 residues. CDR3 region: CASSRRDAYGYTF. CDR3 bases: TGCGCCAGCAGCCGGAGGGACGCCTATGGCTACACCTTC.

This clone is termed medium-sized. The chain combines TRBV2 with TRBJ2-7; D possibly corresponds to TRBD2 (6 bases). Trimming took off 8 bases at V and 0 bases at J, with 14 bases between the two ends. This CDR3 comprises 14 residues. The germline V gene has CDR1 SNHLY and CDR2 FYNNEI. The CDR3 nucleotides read TGTGCCAGCTTCGCCGGGCGGGACTCCTACGAGCAGTACTTC. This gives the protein CASFAGRDSYEQYF.

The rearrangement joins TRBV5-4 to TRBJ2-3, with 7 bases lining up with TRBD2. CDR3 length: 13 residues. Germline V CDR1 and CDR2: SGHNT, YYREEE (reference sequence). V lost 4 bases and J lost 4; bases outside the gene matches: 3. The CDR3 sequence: CASSRTSSDTQYF. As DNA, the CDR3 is TGTGCCAGCAGCCGGACTAGTTCAGATACGCAGTATTTT.

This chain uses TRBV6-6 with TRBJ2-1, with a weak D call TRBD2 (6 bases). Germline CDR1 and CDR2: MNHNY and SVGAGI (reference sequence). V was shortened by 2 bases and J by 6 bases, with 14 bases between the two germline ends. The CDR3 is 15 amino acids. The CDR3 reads CASSYVTRRGNEQFF. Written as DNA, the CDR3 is TGTGCCAGCAGTTACGTGACTAGAAGGGGCAATGAGCAGTTCTTC.

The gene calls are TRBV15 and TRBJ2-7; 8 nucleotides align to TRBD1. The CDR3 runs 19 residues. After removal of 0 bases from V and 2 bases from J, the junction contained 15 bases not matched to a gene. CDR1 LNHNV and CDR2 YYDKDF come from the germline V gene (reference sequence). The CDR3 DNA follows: TGTGCCACCAGCAGAGATCTCTGGGGCCTTGGGACAGGAGCCTACGAGCAGTACTTC. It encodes CATSRDLWGLGTGAYEQYF. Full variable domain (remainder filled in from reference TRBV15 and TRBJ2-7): DAMVIQNPRYQVTQFGKPVTLSCSQTLNHNVMYWYQQKSSQAPKLLFHYYDKDFNNEADTPDNFQSRRPNTSFCFLDIRSPGLGDTAMYLCATSRDLWGLGTGAYEQYFGPGTRLTVT.

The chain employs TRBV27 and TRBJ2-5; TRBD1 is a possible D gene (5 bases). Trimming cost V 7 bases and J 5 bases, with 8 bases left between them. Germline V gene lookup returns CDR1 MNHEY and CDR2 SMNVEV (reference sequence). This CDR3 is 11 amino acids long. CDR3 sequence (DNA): TGTGCCAGCAAGGGGCGCGAGACCCAGTACTTC. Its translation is CASKGRETQYF.

The CDR3 DNA is TGTGCCAGCAGCTTAGGGGACCCTTATGGCTACACCTTC. The encoded protein is CASSLGDPYGYTF. This chain connects TRBV11-3 to TRBJ1-2; D may be TRBD1 (5 bases). Germline V CDR1 and CDR2: SGHNT, YENEEA. There are 13 residues in the CDR3. Trimming cost V 1 base and J 5 bases, with 8 bases left between them. The full variable domain, rest sourced from reference TRBV11-3 and TRBJ1-2, is EAGVVQSPRYKIIEKKQPVAFWCNPISGHNTLYWYLQNLGQGPELLIRYENEEAVDDSQLPKDRFSAERLKGVDSTLKIQPAELGDSAVYLCASSLGDPYGYTFGSGTRLTVV.

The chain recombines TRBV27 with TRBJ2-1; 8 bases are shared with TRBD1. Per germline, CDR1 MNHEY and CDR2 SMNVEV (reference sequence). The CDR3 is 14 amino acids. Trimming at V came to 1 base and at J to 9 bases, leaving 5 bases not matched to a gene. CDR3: CASSLLGDRREQFF. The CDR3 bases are TGTGCCAGCAGTTTATTAGGGGACAGGCGTGAGCAGTTCTTC.

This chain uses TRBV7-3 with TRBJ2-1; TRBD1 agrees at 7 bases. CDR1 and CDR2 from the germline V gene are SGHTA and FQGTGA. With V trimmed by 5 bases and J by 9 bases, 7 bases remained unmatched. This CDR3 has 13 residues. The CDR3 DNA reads TGTGCCAGCAGCCGAGGGGGCGAAGGTGAGCAGTTCTTC. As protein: CASSRGGEGEQFF.

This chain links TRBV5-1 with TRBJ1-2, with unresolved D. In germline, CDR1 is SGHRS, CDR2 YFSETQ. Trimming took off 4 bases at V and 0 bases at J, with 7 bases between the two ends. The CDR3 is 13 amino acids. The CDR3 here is CASSLAPNYGYTF. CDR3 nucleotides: TGCGCCAGCAGCCTGGCCCCTAACTATGGCTACACCTTC.

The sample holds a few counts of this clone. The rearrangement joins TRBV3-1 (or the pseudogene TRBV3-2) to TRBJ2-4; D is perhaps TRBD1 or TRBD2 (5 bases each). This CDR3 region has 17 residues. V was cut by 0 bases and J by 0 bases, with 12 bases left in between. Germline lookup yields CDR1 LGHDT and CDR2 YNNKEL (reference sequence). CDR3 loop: CASSQEPGPLAKNIQYF. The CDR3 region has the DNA TGTGCCAGCAGCCAAGAACCGGGACCACTAGCCAAAAACATTCAGTACTTC.

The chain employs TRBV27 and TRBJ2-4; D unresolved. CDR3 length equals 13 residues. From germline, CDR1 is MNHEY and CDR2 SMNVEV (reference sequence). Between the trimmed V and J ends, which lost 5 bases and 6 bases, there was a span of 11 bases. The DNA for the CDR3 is TGTGCCAGCAGTCGGGTCCCTAGAAACATTCAGTACTTC. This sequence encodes CASSRVPRNIQYF.